This TCR beta chain was captured by sequencing in a study of shared clonotypes between healthy human individuals. Per germline, CDR1 SGHRS and CDR2 YFSETQ. Trimming stripped 2 bases from V and 0 bases from J, with 12 bases between. There are 16 residues in the CDR3. Profiling relied on immunoSEQ multiplex PCR, and the TCRdb table lists in-frame clones only, not all of them. The sample holds 2,500,000 or so clones, 85% to 95% seen once. This clonotype was obtained from a man aged 18 to 30 in good health. Some clones in this sample may be carry-over from other donors' samples. The rearrangement joins TRBV5-1 to TRBJ2-1; TRBD1 is a possible D gene (5 bases). The sequenced sample consisted of naive CD4+ T cells from PBMCs. Regarding subset: CD45RA+ positively selected. CDR3 sequence (DNA): TGCGCCAGCAGCTTACAAGCAGGGTTCTCCTACAATGAGCAGTTCTTC. It translates to CASSLQAGFSYNEQFF. The whole variable domain, filled in from reference TRBV5-1 and TRBJ2-1, reads KAGVTQTPRYLIKTRGQQVTLSCSPISGHRSVSWYQQTPGQGLQFLFEYFSETQRNKGNFPGRFSGRQFSNSRSEMNVSTLELGDSALYLCASSLQAGFSYNEQFFGPGTRLTVL.